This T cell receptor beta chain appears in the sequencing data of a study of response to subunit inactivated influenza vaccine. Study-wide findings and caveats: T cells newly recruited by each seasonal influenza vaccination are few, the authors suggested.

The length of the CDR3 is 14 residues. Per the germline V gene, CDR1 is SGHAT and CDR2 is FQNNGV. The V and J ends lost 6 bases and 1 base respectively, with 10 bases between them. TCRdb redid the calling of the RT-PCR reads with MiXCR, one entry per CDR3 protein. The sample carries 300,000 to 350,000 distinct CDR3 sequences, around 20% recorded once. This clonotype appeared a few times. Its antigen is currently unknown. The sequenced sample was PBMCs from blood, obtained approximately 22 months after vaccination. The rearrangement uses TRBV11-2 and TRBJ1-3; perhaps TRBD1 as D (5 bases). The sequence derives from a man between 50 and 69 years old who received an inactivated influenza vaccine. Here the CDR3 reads CASSGAFSGNTIYF. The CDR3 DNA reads TGTGCCAGCAGTGGGGCTTTTTCTGGAAACACCATATATTTT.